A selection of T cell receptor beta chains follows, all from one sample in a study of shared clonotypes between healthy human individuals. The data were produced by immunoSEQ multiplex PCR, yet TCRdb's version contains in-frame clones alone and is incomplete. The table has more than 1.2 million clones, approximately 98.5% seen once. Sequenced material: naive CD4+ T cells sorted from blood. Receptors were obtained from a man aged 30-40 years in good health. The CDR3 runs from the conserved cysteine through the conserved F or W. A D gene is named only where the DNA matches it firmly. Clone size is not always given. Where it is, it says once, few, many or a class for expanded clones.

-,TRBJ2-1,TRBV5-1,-,CASSSDYPSSYNEQFF,TGCGCCAGCAGCTCGGACTACCCGAGCTCCTACAATGAGCAGTTCTTC
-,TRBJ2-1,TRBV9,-,CASSVEGEDPYNEQFF,TGTGCCAGCAGCGTGGAGGGGGAGGACCCATACAATGAGCAGTTCTTC
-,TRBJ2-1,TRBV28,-,CASSPPGVAGYNEQFF,TGTGCCAGCAGTCCCCCAGGGGTAGCGGGCTACAATGAGCAGTTCTTC
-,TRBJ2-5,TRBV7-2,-,CASSLGAGAVTQYF,TGTGCCAGCAGCTTAGGGGCTGGTGCTGTGACCCAGTACTTC
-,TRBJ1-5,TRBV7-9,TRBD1,CASSLSDRRANQPQHF,TGTGCCAGCAGCTTGTCGGACAGGAGGGCCAATCAGCCCCAGCATTTT
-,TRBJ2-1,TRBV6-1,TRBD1,CASSPQGASYNEQFF,TGTGCCAGCAGTCCGCAGGGGGCTTCTTACAATGAGCAGTTCTTC
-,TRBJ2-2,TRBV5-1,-,CASSSGSTGELFF,TGCGCCAGCAGCTCAGGGAGCACCGGGGAGCTGTTTTTT
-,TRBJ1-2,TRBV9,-,CASSVAAAGANYGYTF,TGTGCCAGCAGCGTAGCCGCGGCAGGAGCTAACTATGGCTACACCTTC
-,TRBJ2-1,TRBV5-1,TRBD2,CASSLPTGTSGSVGTYNEQFF,TGCGCCAGCAGCCTCCCGACCGGGACTAGCGGGAGTGTTGGAACCTACAATGAGCAGTTCTTC
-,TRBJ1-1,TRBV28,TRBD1,CASSPWTGGNTEAFF,TGTGCCAGCAGTCCCTGGACAGGGGGGAACACTGAAGCTTTCTTT
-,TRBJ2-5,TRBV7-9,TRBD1,CASSLRDRTQYF,TGTGCCAGCAGCTTAAGGGACAGGACCCAGTACTTC
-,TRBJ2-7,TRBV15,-,CATSRDYISYEQYF,TGTGCCACCAGCAGAGACTACATCTCCTACGAGCAGTACTTC
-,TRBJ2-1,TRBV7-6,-,CASSLVAPDNEQFF,TGTGCCAGCAGCTTAGTCGCCCCAGACAATGAGCAGTTCTTC
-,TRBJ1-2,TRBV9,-,CASSVGGDYGYTF,TGTGCCAGCAGCGTAGGAGGAGACTATGGCTACACCTTC
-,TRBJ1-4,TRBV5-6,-,CASSWRGFGTSTNEKLFF,TGTGCCAGCAGCTGGAGGGGGTTTGGGACGTCCACAAATGAAAAACTGTTTTTT
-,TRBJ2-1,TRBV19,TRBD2,CALVGGREQFF,TGTGCCCTTGTGGGAGGGCGGGAGCAGTTCTTC
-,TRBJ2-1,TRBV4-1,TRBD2,CASSHLGAGEYNEQFF,TGCGCCAGCAGCCACCTGGGAGCGGGGGAGTACAATGAGCAGTTCTTC
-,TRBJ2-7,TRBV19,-,CASSIVSAGLEGYEQYF,TGTGCCAGTAGTATAGTATCAGCAGGCTTGGAAGGTTACGAGCAGTACTTC
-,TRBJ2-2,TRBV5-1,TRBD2,CASSLSPLGLANTGELFF,TGCGCCAGCAGCCTCTCCCCTCTGGGACTAGCGAACACCGGGGAGCTGTTTTTT
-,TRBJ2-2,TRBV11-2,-,CASSDPRAPLRELFF,TGTGCCAGCAGCGATCCGAGAGCACCCTTGAGGGAGCTGTTTTTT
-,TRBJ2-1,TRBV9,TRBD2,CASSPQGLAGFGTRNEQFF,TGTGCCAGCAGCCCTCAGGGACTAGCGGGATTCGGAACTCGAAATGAGCAGTTCTTC
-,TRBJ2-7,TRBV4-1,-,CASSHLLDQSYEQYF,TGCGCCAGCAGCCATCTCTTGGACCAGAGCTACGAGCAGTACTTC
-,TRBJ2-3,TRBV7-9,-,CASSRDLWGESTDTQYF,TGTGCCAGCAGCCGCGATCTGTGGGGGGAAAGCACAGATACGCAGTATTTT
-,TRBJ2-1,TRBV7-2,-,CASSFPGREQFF,TGTGCCAGCAGCTTTCCGGGGCGTGAGCAGTTCTTC
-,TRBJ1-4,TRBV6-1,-,CASSDYIGQSDVTTNEKLFF,TGTGCCAGCAGTGATTATATCGGACAGTCGGATGTGACAACTAATGAAAAACTGTTTTTT
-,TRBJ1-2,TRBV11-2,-,CASSLDPAGLGGYTF,TGTGCCAGCAGCTTAGATCCGGCAGGGCTTGGCGGCTACACCTTC
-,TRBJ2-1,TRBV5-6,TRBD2,CASSLAGLATNEQFF,TGTGCCAGCAGCTTGGCGGGACTAGCGACCAATGAGCAGTTCTTC
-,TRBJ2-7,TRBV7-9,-,CASSVQGLEQYF,TGTGCCAGCAGTGTCCAGGGGCTCGAGCAGTACTTC
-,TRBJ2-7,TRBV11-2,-,CASSFGLSYEQYF,TGTGCCAGCAGCTTCGGACTCTCCTACGAGCAGTACTTC
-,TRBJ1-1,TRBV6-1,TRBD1,CASTRTGLNTEAFF,TGTGCCAGCACCAGGACAGGGCTGAACACTGAAGCTTTCTTT
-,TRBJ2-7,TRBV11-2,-,CASSLGALGPEQYF,TGTGCCAGCAGCTTAGGCGCGCTGGGCCCCGAGCAGTACTTC
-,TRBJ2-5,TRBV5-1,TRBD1,CASSVTGGETQYF,TGCGCCAGCAGCGTGACAGGGGGCGAGACCCAGTACTTC
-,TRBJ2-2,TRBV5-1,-,CASSLSSNTGELFF,TGCGCCAGCAGCTTGAGCTCTAACACCGGGGAGCTGTTTTTT
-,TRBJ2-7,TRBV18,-,CASSPDTLVEQYF,TGTGCCAGCTCACCCGACACTCTAGTCGAGCAGTACTTC
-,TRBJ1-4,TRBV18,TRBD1,CASSLGTGKNEKLFF,TGTGCCAGCTCACTCGGGACAGGGAAAAATGAAAAACTGTTTTTT
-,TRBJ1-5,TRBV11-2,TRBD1,CASSSDRDQPQHF,TGTGCCAGCAGCTCGGACAGGGATCAGCCCCAGCATTTT
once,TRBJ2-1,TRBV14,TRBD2,CASSQDLLAGIHEQFF,TGTGCCAGCAGCCAAGATTTACTAGCGGGAATCCATGAGCAGTTCTTC
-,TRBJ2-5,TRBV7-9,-,CASSVRDWGSGETQYF,TGTGCCAGCAGCGTTAGGGATTGGGGTTCAGGAGAGACCCAGTACTTC
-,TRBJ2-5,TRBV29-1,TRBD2,CSVASGETQYF,TGCAGCGTTGCTAGCGGAGAGACCCAGTACTTC
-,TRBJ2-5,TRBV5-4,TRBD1,CASSLVGQPRKTQYF,TGTGCCAGCAGCTTGGTGGGACAGCCTAGGAAGACCCAGTACTTC
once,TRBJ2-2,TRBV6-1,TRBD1,CASRTGGVGGELFF,TGTGCCAGCAGGACAGGGGGCGTTGGCGGGGAGCTGTTTTTT
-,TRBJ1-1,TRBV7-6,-,CASSLDPTPLNTEAFF,TGTGCCAGCAGCTTAGACCCAACTCCCTTGAACACTGAAGCTTTCTTT
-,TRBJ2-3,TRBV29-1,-,CSVEKPEGDTDTQYF,TGCAGCGTTGAAAAACCCGAGGGGGACACAGATACGCAGTATTTT